Here is one T cell receptor (beta chain) with its context. V was cut by 1 base and J by 3 bases, with 4 bases left in between. Germline values: CDR1 LGHDT, CDR2 YNNKEL (reference sequence). This CDR3 has 13 amino acids. These data are taken from a study of human T cells and chemical hapten exposure. Time point: patch test 1, 2 weeks after DPC sensitization. Treatment of the sample: therapeutic diphenylcyclopropenone sensitization with weekly scalp DPC. TCRdb independently ran MiXCR on the RACE reads; one entry per CDR3 protein. The sample carries about 83,000 distinct CDR3 sequences, about 6.8% recorded once.

The material was whole blood, obtained in connection with sensitization to the hapten diphenylcyclopropenone (DPC). The chain links TRBV3-1 to TRBJ1-5; D is unresolved. The source is a woman in her 30s with alopecia areata. Some clones in this sample may be carry-over from other donors' samples. CDR3 sequence: CASSQASNQPQHF. The CDR3, as DNA: TGTGCCAGCAGCCAAGCCTCCAATCAGCCCCAGCATTTT.